The present T cell receptor (beta chain) was sequenced within a study of early T cells in non-severe SARS-CoV-2 infection. Broader study findings: Anti-spike CD8 responses were favored by VDJdb matching, which missed private and CD4 specificities.

This clonotype was seen many times. The antigen is not known. There are 15 residues in the CDR3. Germline V lookup: CDR1 SGHNT, CDR2 YENEEA. Trimming at V came to 1 base and at J to 2 bases, leaving 3 bases not matched to a gene. Unique molecular identifiers were added to individual cDNA molecules. TCRdb reprocessed the 5' RACE reads with MiXCR, giving one entry per CDR3 protein. The sample consists of 25,000 to 35,000 distinct CDR3 sequences, under 7.5% of them appearing once. The gene calls are TRBV11-3 and TRBJ2-5, with TRBD2 identical over 8 bases. Sequenced sample: whole blood. This clonotype was obtained from an adult who was a healthcare worker with PCR-confirmed SARS-CoV-2 infection or an uninfected control (not recorded which). The CDR3 DNA reads as TGTGCCAGCAGCTTAGGAGTAGCGGGGCAAGAGACCCAGTACTTC. Protein: CASSLGVAGQETQYF.